This T cell receptor beta chain was retrieved from a study of T cell changes during pregnancy in multiple sclerosis. Clones were sequenced by immunoSEQ multiplex PCR, and TCRdb holds only the in-frame ones, with some missing. The sample lists tens of thousands of clones; around 96% were seen once. The CDR3 contains 15 residues. V shed 3 bases and J shed 5 bases, with 16 bases lying between them. Germline V gene data show CDR1 as MNHNS and CDR2 as SASEGT. The specimen comprised CD8+ T cells from peripheral blood mononuclear cells, sampled after pregnancy. The clonotype was recovered from a female donor with multiple sclerosis, enrolled in a pregnancy study. The rearrangement links TRBV6-1 to TRBJ2-5, with D possibly being TRBD1 (6 bases). The CDR3 is CASSEIYRALETQYF. In DNA form, the CDR3 reads TGTGCCAGCAGTGAGATATACAGGGCGCTGGAGACCCAGTACTTC.